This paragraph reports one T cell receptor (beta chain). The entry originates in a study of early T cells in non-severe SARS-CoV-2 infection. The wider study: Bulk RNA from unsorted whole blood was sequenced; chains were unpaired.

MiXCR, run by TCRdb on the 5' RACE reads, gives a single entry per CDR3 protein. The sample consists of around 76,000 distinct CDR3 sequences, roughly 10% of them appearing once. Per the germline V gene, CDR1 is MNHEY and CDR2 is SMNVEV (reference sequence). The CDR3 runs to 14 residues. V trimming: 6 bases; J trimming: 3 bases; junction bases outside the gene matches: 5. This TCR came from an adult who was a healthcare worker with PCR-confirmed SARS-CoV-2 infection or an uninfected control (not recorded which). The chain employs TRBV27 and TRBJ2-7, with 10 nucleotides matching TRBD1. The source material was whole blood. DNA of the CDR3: TGTGCCAGCAGAGCTAGGACAGGGGGCTACGAGCAGTACTTC. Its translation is CASRARTGGYEQYF.